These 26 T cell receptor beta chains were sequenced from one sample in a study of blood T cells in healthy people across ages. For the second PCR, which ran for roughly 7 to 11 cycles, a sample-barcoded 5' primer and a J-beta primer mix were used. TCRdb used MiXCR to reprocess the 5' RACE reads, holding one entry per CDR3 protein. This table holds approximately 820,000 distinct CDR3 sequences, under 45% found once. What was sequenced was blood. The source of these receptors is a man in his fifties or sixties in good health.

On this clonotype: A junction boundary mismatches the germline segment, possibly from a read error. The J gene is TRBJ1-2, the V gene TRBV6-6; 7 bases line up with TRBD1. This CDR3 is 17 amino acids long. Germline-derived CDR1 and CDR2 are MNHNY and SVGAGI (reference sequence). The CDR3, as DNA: TGTGCCAGCAGTTACAGACCGCGACAGGGCGGGGACTACGGCTACACCTTC. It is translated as CASSYRPRQGGDYGYTF.

CDR3 DNA sequence: TGTGCCAGCAGCCCCCGACAGCGTGGCACCGGGGAGCTGTTTTTT. This encodes CASSPRQRGTGELFF. This chain connects TRBV3-1 to TRBJ2-2; a weak D match, TRBD1 (5 bases). Looked up from germline, CDR1 is LGHDT and CDR2 is YNNKEL (reference sequence). Trimming took 4 bases from V and 4 from J, leaving 13 bases between them. The CDR3 has 15 amino acids.

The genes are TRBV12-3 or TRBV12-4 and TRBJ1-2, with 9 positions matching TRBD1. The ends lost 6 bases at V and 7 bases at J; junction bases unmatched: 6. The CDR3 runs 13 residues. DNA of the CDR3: TGTGCCAGCAGATTACAGGGGGCGCGTGGCTACACCTTC. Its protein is CASRLQGARGYTF.

The CDR3 protein is CASRTAASGVYEQYF. CDR3 coding DNA: TGTGCCAGCAGGACGGCGGCTAGCGGGGTCTACGAGCAGTACTTC. The rearrangement links TRBV6-5 to TRBJ2-5, with 9 bases lining up with TRBD2. The J call may be mistaken, given a closer DNA end match to TRBJ2-7. The germline CDR1 and CDR2 sequences are MNHEY and SVGAGI. The CDR3 extends over 15 amino acids.

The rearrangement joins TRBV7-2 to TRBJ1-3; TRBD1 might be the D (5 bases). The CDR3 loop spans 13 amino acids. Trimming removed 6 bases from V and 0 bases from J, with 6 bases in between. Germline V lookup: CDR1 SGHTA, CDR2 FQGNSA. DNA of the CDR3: TGTGCCAGCAGGGACAACTCTGGAAACACCATATATTTT. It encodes CASRDNSGNTIYF.

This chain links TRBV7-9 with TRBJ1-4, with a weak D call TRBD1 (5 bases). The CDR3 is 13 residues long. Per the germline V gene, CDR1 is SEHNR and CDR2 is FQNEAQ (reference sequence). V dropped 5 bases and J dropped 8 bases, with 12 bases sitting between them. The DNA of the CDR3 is TGTGCCAGCAGCCATCCTGACAGAGAAAAACTGTTTTTT. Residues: CASSHPDREKLFF.

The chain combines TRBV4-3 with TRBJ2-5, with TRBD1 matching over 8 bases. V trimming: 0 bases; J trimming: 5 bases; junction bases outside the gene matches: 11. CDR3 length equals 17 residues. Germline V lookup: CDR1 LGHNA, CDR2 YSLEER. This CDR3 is CASSQDRWTGRGETQYF. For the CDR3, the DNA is TGCGCCAGCAGCCAAGATCGGTGGACAGGGCGAGGGGAGACCCAGTACTTC.

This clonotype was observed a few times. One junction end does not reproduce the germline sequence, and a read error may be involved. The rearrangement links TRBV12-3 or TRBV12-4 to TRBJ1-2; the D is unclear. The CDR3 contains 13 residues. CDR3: CASSLAENYDYTF. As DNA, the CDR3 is TGTGCCAGCAGTTTGGCAGAGAACTATGACTACACCTTC.

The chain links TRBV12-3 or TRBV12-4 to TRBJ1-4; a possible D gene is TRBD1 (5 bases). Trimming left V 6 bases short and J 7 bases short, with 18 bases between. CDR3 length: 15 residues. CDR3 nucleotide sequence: TGTGCCAGCAGGCGGGACCTGCGGGTGGCTGAAAAACTGTTTTTT. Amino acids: CASRRDLRVAEKLFF.

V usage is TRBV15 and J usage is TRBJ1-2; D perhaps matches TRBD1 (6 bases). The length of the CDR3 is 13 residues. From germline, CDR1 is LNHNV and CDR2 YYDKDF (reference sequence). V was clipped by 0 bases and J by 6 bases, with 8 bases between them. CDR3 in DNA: TGTGCCACCAGCAGAGATTCAGGGGATGGCTACACCTTC. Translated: CATSRDSGDGYTF.

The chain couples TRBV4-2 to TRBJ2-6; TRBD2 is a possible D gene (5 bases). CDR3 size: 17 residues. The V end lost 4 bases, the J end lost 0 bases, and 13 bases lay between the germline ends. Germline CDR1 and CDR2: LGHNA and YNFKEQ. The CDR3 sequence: CASSLSGSSSGANVLTF. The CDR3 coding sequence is TGTGCCAGCAGCCTAAGCGGCTCTAGCTCTGGGGCCAACGTCCTGACTTTC.

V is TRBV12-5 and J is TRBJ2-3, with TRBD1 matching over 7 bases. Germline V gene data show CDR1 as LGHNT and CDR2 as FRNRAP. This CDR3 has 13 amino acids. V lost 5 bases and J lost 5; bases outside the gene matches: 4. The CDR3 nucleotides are TGTGCTAGTGGTCCTGACAGGGAAGATACGCAGTATTTT. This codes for CASGPDREDTQYF.

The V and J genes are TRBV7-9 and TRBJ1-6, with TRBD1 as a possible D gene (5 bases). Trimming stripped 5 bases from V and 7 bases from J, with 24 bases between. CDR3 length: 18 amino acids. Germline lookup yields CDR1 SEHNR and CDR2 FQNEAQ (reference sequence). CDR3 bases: TGTGCCAGCAGCCCAACCCCCGCTGACAGTGATCGAAATTCACCCCTCCACTTT. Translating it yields CASSPTPADSDRNSPLHF.

CDR3 amino acids: CSVEVPPGLGSSYNEQFF. In nucleotides, the CDR3 is TGCAGCGTTGAAGTCCCCCCCGGACTGGGAAGCTCCTACAATGAGCAGTTCTTC. The gene calls are TRBV29-1 and TRBJ2-1, with a possible D match to TRBD2 (5 bases). Germline assignment: CDR1 SQVTM and CDR2 ANQGSEA. The CDR3 spans 18 residues. V lost 1 base to trimming and J lost 0 bases, with 19 bases between them.

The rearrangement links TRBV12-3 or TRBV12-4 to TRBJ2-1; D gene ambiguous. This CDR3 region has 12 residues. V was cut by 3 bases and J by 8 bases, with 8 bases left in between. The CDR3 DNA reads TGTGCCAGCAGTTTCGGCCTGTATGAGCAGTTCTTC. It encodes CASSFGLYEQFF.

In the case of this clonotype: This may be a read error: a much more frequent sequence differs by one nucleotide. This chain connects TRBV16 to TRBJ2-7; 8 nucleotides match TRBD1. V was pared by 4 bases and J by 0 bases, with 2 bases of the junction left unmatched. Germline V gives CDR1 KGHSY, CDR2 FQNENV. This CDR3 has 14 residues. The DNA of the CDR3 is TGTGCCAGCAGCCGGGACAGGCCCTCCTACGAGCAGTACTTC. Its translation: CASSRDRPSYEQYF.

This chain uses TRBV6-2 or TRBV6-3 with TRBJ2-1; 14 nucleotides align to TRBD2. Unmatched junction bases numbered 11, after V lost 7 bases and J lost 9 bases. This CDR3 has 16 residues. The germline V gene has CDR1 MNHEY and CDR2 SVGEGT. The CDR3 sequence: CASTTPGTSGGREQFF. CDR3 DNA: TGTGCCAGCACCACACCTGGGACTAGCGGGGGACGTGAGCAGTTCTTC.

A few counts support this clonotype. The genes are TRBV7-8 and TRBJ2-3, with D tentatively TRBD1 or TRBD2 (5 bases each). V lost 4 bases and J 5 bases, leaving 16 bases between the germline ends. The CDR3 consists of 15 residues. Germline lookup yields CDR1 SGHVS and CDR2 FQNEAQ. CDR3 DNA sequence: TGTGCCAGCAGCTCCTCGGGACCCCCTGGAGATACGCAGTATTTT. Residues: CASSSSGPPGDTQYF.

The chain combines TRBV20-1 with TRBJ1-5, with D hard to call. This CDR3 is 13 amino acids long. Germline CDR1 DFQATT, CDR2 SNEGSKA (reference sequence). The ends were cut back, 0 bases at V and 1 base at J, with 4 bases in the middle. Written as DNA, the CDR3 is TGCAGTGCTAGAGAGCAGAGCAATCAGCCCCAGCATTTT. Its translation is CSAREQSNQPQHF.

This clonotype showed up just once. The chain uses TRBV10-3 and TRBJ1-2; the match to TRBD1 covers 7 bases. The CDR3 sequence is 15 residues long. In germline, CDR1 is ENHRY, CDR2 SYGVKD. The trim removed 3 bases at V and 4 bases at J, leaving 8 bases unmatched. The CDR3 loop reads CAISEVQGPIYGYTF. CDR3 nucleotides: TGTGCCATCAGTGAAGTACAGGGGCCAATCTATGGCTACACCTTC.

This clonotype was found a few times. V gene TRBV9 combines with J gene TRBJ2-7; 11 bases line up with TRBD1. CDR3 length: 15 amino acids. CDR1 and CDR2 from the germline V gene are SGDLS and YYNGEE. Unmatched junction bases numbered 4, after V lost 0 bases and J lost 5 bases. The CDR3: CASSVAGTGGDEQYF. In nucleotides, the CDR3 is TGTGCCAGCAGCGTAGCCGGGACAGGGGGGGACGAGCAGTACTTC.

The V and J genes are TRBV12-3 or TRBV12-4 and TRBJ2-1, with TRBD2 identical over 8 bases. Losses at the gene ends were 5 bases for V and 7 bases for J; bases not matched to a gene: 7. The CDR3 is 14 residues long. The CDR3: CASSTGGGPNEQFF. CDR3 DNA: TGTGCCAGCAGTACAGGCGGGGGGCCGAATGAGCAGTTCTTC.

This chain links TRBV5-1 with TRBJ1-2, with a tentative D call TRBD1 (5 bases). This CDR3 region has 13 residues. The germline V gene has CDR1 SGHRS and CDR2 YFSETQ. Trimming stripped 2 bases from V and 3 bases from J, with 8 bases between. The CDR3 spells CASSFVTDYGYTF. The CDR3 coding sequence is TGCGCCAGCAGCTTTGTGACAGACTATGGCTACACCTTC.

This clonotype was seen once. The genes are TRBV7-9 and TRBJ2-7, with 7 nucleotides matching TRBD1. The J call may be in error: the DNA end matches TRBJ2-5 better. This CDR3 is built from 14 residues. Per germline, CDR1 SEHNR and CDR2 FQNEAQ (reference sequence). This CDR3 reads CASSSRQGQGTQYF. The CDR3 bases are TGTGCCAGCAGCTCCAGACAGGGTCAGGGGACCCAGTACTTC.

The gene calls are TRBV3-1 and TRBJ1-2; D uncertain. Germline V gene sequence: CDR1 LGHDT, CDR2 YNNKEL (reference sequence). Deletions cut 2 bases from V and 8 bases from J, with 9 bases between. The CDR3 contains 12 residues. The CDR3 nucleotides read TGTGCCAGCAGCCAACTCGGCGAAGGCTACACCTTC. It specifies CASSQLGEGYTF.

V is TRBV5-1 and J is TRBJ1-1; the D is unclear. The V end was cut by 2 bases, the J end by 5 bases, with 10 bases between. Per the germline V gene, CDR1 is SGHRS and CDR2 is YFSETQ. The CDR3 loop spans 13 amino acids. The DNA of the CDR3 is TGCGCCAGCAGCTTAGGCAATATGACTGAAGCTTTCTTT. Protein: CASSLGNMTEAFF.